This TCR beta chain appears in the sequencing data of a study of blood T cell repertoires in COVID-19. Study as a whole: T cells, B-cell-depleted T cells, or PBMCs supplied cDNA or gDNA.

This clone was seen only once. In the authors' methods: Reference gene primer amplification in the assay estimated nucleated cell counts. This table comes from immunoSEQ multiplex PCR, and its TCRdb copy is limited to in-frame clones, with some not included. V, J and clone size are taken as reported in that table, and D and trimming were inferred from the DNA itself. The sample carries about 160,000 clones, 60% to 85% recorded once. The J segment lost 3 bases and the V segment lost 8 bases, leaving 5 bases of the junction unmatched. This CDR3 spans 13 amino acids. The rearrangement joins TRBV12-3 or TRBV12-4 to TRBJ2-7, with 9 bases matching TRBD2. The material sequenced was peripheral blood. The sequence was obtained from a man aged 55 to 69 with acute or convalescent COVID-19. The CDR3 spells CASGSGGDYEQYF. The DNA of the CDR3 is TGTGCCAGCGGTAGCGGGGGCGACTACGAGCAGTACTTC.